The clone carrying this TCR beta chain has at least ten counts. TCRdb independently ran MiXCR on the RT-PCR reads; one entry per CDR3 protein. The top ten clones hold over 10% of a sample with 500,000 to 600,000 distinct CDR3 sequences, approximately 7.7% of them seen once. This record comes from a study of response to subunit inactivated influenza vaccine. This TCR came from a man between 50 and 69 years old who received an inactivated influenza vaccine. The sequencing used PBMCs from blood, collected roughly 24 months after vaccination.

The CDR3 bases are TGCGCCAGCAGCTTGCCCGGCATTAGCTCCTACAATGAGCAGTTCTTC. It translates to CASSLPGISSYNEQFF. The chain uses TRBV5-1 and TRBJ2-1; unclear D gene. CDR1 is SGHRS, CDR2 YFSETQ, per germline. V was trimmed by 1 base and J by 0 bases, leaving 11 bases between them. The CDR3 is made up of 16 amino acids.